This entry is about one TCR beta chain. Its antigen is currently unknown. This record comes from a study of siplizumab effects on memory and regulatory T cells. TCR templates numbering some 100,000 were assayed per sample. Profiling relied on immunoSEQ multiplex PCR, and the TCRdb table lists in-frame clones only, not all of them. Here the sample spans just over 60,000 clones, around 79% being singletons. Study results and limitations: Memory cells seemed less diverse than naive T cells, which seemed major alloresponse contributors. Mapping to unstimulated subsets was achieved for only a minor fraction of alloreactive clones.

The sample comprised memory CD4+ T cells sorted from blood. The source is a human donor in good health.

CDR3 DNA sequence: TGTGCCAGCAGGTTGGACTCAGGAAACACCATATATTTT. Amino acid sequence: CASRLDSGNTIYF. The chain has TRBV11-1 and TRBJ1-3; D is uncertain. The CDR3 is 13 amino acids. CDR1 SGHAT and CDR2 FQDESV come from the germline V gene (reference sequence). V was pared by 6 bases and J by 4 bases, with 10 bases between.